This section outlines one T cell receptor (beta chain) sequence together with its context. The sample belongs to a study of blood T cell repertoires in COVID-19. Across the study: The United States, Italy and Spain were the sources of the acute and convalescent COVID-19 samples.

V was clipped by 6 bases and J by 5 bases, with 22 bases between them. The CDR3 extends over 17 amino acids. In germline, CDR1 is MNHEY, CDR2 SMNVEV (reference sequence). As handled by the study authors: Counts of nucleated cells, estimated from reference gene primer amplification, were obtained. Libraries were prepared by immunoSEQ multiplex PCR; TCRdb keeps only in-frame clonotypes and omits some of them. The D gene and trimming were derived from the DNA, and the V and J assignments and clone size from that table. Seen here are around 70,000 clones, about nine tenths observed once, and the top ten hold over 7.5%.

This TCR was sampled from a man aged 25-45 years with acute or convalescent COVID-19. This chain uses TRBV27 with TRBJ2-2, with D possibly TRBD2 on 6 matching bases. The sample comprised peripheral blood. This chain's CDR3 is CASRGGRGRSLTGELFF. The DNA of the CDR3 is TGTGCCAGCAGAGGAGGGAGAGGGAGAAGCTTAACCGGGGAGCTGTTTTTT.